This T cell receptor (beta chain) was identified in a study of cytomegalovirus exposure and HLA in healthy donors. This PCR relied on a set of 60 Vbeta primers and 13 Jbeta primers. Sequencing used immunoSEQ multiplex PCR; TCRdb keeps in-frame clones, though not all of them. The profile shows 170,000 or so clones, approximately 86% of them singletons. The length of the CDR3 is 12 residues. The germline V gene has CDR1 MNHEY and CDR2 SVGAGI. Trimming removed 5 bases from V and 5 bases from J, with 7 bases in between. The sequence came from a young woman in good health and CMV-seronegative. The chain links TRBV6-5 to TRBJ2-1, with D tentatively TRBD1 (5 bases). Sample: PBMCs. The CDR3 here is CASSMGHNEQFF. The CDR3 bases are TGTGCCAGCAGTATGGGGCACAATGAGCAGTTCTTC.